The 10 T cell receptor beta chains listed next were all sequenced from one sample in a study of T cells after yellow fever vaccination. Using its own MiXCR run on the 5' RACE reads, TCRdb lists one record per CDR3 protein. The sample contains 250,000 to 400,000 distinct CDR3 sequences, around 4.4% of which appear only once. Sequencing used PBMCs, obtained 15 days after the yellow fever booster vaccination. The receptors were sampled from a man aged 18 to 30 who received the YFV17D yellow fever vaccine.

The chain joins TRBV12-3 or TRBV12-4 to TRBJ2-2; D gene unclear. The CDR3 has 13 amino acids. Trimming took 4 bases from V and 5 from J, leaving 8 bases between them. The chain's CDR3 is CASSSSGTGELFF. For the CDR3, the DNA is TGTGCCAGCAGTTCGTCCGGTACCGGGGAGCTGTTTTTT.

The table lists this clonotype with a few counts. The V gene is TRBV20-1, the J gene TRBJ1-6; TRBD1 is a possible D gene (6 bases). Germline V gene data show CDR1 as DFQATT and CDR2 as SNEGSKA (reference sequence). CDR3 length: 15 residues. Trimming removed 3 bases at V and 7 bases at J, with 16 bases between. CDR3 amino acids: CSASSKQGNNSPLHF. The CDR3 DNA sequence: TGCAGTGCTAGTTCCAAGCAGGGGAACAATTCACCCCTCCACTTT.

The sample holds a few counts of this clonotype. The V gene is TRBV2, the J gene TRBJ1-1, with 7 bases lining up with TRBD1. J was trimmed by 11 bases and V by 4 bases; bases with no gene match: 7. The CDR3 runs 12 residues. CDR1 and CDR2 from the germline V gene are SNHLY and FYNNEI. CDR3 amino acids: CASSGQGVKAFF. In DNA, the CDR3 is TGTGCCAGCAGTGGGCAGGGGGTAAAGGCTTTCTTT.

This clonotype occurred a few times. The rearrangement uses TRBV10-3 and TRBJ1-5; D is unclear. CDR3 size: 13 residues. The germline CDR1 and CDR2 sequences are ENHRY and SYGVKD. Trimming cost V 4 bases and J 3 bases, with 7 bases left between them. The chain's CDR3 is CAISGGPNQPQHF. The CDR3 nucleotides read TGTGCCATCAGTGGGGGTCCCAATCAGCCCCAGCATTTT.

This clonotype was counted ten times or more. The CDR3 DNA reads as TGTGCCAGCAGCGTAGCGGTGGGCTACCAAGAGACCCAGTACTTC. Encoded protein: CASSVAVGYQETQYF. The chain links TRBV9 to TRBJ2-5; no reliable D call. This CDR3 region has 15 residues. Germline V gene lookup returns CDR1 SGDLS and CDR2 YYNGEE. V was clipped by 0 bases and J by 0 bases, with 9 bases between them.

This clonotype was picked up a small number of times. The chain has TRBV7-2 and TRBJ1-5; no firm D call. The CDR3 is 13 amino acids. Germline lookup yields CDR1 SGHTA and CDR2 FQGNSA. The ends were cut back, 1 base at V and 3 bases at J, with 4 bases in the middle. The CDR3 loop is CASSLVPNQPQHF. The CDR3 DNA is TGTGCCAGCAGCTTAGTCCCCAATCAGCCCCAGCATTTT.

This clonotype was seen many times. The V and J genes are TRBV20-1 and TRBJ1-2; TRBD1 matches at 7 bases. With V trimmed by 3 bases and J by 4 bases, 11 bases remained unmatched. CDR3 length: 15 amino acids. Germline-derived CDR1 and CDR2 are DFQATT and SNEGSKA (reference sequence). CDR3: CSARRGGRDTYGYTF. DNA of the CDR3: TGCAGTGCTAGGAGAGGGGGCAGGGATACCTATGGCTACACCTTC.

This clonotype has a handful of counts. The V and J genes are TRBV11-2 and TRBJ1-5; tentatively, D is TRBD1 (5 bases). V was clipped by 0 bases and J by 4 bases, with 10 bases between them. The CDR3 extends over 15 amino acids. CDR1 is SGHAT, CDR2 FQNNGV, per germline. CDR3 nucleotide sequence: TGTGCCAGCAGCTTAGATGGGGCCAAAAATCAGCCCCAGCATTTT. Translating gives CASSLDGAKNQPQHF.

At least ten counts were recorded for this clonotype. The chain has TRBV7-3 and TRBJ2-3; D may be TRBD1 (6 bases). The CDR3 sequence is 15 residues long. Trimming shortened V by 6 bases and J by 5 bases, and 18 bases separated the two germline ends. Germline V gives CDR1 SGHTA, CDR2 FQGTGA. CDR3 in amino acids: CASSSSRSGVDTQYF. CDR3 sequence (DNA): TGTGCCAGCAGTTCCTCAAGATCAGGGGTAGATACGCAGTATTTT.

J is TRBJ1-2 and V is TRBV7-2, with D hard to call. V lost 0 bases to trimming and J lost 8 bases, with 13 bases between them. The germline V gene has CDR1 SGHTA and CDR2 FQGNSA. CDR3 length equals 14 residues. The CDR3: CASSLANSFGGYTF. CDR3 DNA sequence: TGTGCCAGCAGCTTAGCGAACTCTTTTGGAGGCTACACCTTC. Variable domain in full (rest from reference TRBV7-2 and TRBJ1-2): GAGVSQSPSNKVTEKGKDVELRCDPISGHTALYWYRQSLGQGLEFLIYFQGNSAPDKSGLPSDRFSAERTGGSVSTLTIQRTQQEDSAVYLCASSLANSFGGYTFGSGTRLTVV.